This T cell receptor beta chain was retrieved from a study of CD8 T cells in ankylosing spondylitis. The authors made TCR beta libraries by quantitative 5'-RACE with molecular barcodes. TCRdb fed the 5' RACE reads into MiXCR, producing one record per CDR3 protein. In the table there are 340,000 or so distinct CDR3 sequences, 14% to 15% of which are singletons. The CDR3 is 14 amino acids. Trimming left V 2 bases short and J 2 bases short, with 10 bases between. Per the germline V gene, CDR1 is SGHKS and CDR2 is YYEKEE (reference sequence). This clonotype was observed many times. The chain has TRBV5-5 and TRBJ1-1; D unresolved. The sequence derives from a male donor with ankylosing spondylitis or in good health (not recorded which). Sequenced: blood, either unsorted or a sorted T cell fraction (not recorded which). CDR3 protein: CASSFSILNTEAFF. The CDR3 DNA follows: TGTGCCAGCAGCTTTTCGATCCTAAACACTGAAGCTTTCTTT. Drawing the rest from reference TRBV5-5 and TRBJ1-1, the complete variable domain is DAGVTQSPTHLIKTRGQQVTLRCSPISGHKSVSWYQQVLGQGPQFIFQYYEKEERGRGNFPDRFSARQFPNYSSELNVNALLLGDSALYLCASSFSILNTEAFFGQGTRLTVV.